What follows are 26 T cell receptor beta chains derived from one specimen sequenced in a study of OX40 agonist ivuxolimab in advanced cancers. Sequencing used immunoSEQ multiplex PCR; TCRdb keeps in-frame clones, though not all of them. The repertoire consists of under 90,000 clones, with approximately 87% occurring once and the leading ten covering roughly 0.98%. This material consisted of CD4+ or CD8+ T cells sorted from blood, taken in a trial of the OX40 agonist ivuxolimab. The receptors stem from an adult with an advanced solid tumor such as melanoma, head and neck, liver or kidney cancer.

The rearrangement joins TRBV15 to TRBJ2-7; 8 bases line up with TRBD2. Germline V gene data show CDR1 as LNHNV and CDR2 as YYDKDF (reference sequence). V lost 0 bases and J lost 9; bases outside the gene matches: 7. The CDR3 extends over 14 amino acids. CDR3 bases: TGTGCCACCAGCAGAGATCGCGGGACTAGTGGGCAGTACTTC. This codes for CATSRDRGTSGQYF.

This clone was counted a single time. This chain joins TRBV7-2 and TRBJ2-7; 10 nucleotides match TRBD1. V shed 4 bases and J 8 bases; nucleotides not matched to a gene: 5. The CDR3 runs to 13 residues. Germline CDR1 SGHTA, CDR2 FQGNSA. The CDR3 coding sequence is TGTGCCAGCAGCTCGACAGGGGGCGAGAAGCAGTACTTC. It codes for CASSSTGGEKQYF.

This clone appeared once. This chain joins TRBV6-1 and TRBJ1-1, with 7 bases identical to TRBD1. This CDR3 spans 14 amino acids. After removal of 4 bases from V and 2 bases from J, the junction contained 4 bases not matched to a gene. Germline lookup yields CDR1 MNHNS and CDR2 SASEGT. The CDR3 DNA follows: TGTGCCAGCAGTGTGGGACAGATTAACACTGAAGCTTTCTTT. It encodes CASSVGQINTEAFF.

The chain recombines TRBV30 with TRBJ2-1; TRBD2 aligns across 10 bases. Trimming cost V 3 bases and J 4 bases; bases outside gene matches: 6. The germline V gene encodes CDR1 GTSNPN and CDR2 SVGIG (reference sequence). This CDR3 has 15 amino acids. CDR3 sequence: CAWRSPGLAYNEQFF. The CDR3 nucleotides read TGTGCCTGGAGATCCCCGGGACTAGCGTACAATGAGCAGTTCTTC. Supplemented by reference TRBV30 and TRBJ2-1, the full variable domain reads SQTIHQWPATLVQPVGSPLSLECTVEGTSNPNLYWYRQAAGRGLQLLFYSVGIGQISSEVPQNLSASRPQDRQFILSSKKLLLSDSGFYLCAWRSPGLAYNEQFFGPGTRLTVL.

The chain employs TRBV28 and TRBJ2-1; D perhaps matches TRBD2 (6 bases). The CDR3 loop spans 16 amino acids. The V and J ends lost 1 base and 5 bases respectively, with 15 bases between them. Germline V gene sequence: CDR1 MDHEN, CDR2 SYDVKM. For the CDR3, the DNA is TGTGCCAGCAGTTTATTGGCCCTAGCGACAAACAATGAGCAGTTCTTC. Translated, it gives CASSLLALATNNEQFF. The full variable domain, rest sourced from reference TRBV28 and TRBJ2-1, is DVKVTQSSRYLVKRTGEKVFLECVQDMDHENMFWYRQDPGLGLRLIYFSYDVKMKEKGDIPEGYSVSREKKERFSLILESASTNQTSMYLCASSLLALATNNEQFFGPGTRLTVL.

The V and J genes are TRBV9 and TRBJ1-3; D is undetermined. CDR1 SGDLS and CDR2 YYNGEE come from the germline V gene. Trimming shortened V by 5 bases and J by 2 bases, and 20 bases separated the two germline ends. CDR3 length: 17 amino acids. The CDR3 spells CASSATPTAGTGNTIYF. CDR3 nucleotides: TGTGCCAGCAGTGCAACCCCGACTGCCGGGACTGGAAACACCATATATTTT. The complete variable domain, with remaining parts taken from reference TRBV9 and TRBJ1-3, reads DSGVTQTPKHLITATGQRVTLRCSPRSGDLSVYWYQQSLDQGLQFLIQYYNGEERAKGNILERFSAQQFPDLHSELNLSSLELGDSALYFCASSATPTAGTGNTIYFGEGSWLTVV.

This clone appeared once. CDR3 DNA: TGTGCCAGCAGCCCCGGAGGTAGGGGGAAGCGCGATGAGCAGTTCTTC. Translating it yields CASSPGGRGKRDEQFF. The chain combines TRBV7-9 with TRBJ2-1; tentative D call: TRBD1 (6 bases). V was clipped by 5 bases and J by 8 bases, with 22 bases between them. The V gene's germline CDR1 is SEHNR and CDR2 FQNEAQ (reference sequence). CDR3 length equals 16 residues.

The chain couples TRBV6-1 to TRBJ1-1; D call uncertain. The CDR3 totals 13 residues. CDR1 MNHNS and CDR2 SASEGT come from the germline V gene. Between the trimmed V and J ends, which lost 4 bases and 0 bases, there was a span of 6 bases. CDR3 in amino acids: CASSVGLNTEAFF. CDR3 DNA sequence: TGTGCCAGCAGTGTCGGGCTGAACACTGAAGCTTTCTTT.

The chain recombines TRBV7-2 with TRBJ2-7, with D tentatively TRBD1 (5 bases). Looked up from germline, CDR1 is SGHTA and CDR2 is FQGNSA. V lost 1 base to trimming and J lost 0 bases, with 10 bases between them. The CDR3 runs to 15 residues. The CDR3 region has the DNA TGTGCCAGCAGCTTAGAAGGGGCCCCCTCCTACGAGCAGTACTTC. Translation: CASSLEGAPSYEQYF.

In regard to this clone: One end of the junction fails to match germline, which may point to a read error. V is TRBV7-7 and J is TRBJ2-2, with D possibly TRBD2 on 6 matching bases. This CDR3 contains 14 residues. The germline V gene has CDR1 SSHAT and CDR2 FNYEAQ (reference sequence). CDR3 sequence reads: CASSFGGFTGELFF. The CDR3 coding sequence is TGTGCTAGCAGCTTTGGGGGGTTCACCGGGGAGCTGTTTTTT.

The V gene is TRBV5-1, the J gene TRBJ2-2, with 7 bases identical to TRBD2. After removal of 3 bases from V and 0 bases from J, the junction contained 8 bases not matched to a gene. The germline V gene has CDR1 SGHRS and CDR2 YFSETQ. This CDR3 spans 17 amino acids. CDR3 amino acids: CASSYYSSGANTGELFF. DNA for the CDR3: TGCGCCAGCAGCTACTATTCTAGCGGCGCGAACACCGGGGAGCTGTTTTTT.

This chain connects TRBV5-1 to TRBJ1-1; D gene ambiguous. The V gene lost 4 bases and the J gene lost 4 bases, with 17 bases spanning the gap. The CDR3 runs 15 residues. Germline V gene sequence: CDR1 SGHRS, CDR2 YFSETQ. This chain's CDR3 is CASSPRTGLGTEAFF. The CDR3 coding sequence is TGCGCCAGCAGCCCCCGTACGGGTCTGGGCACTGAAGCTTTCTTT.

Of note for this clone: Mismatch with germline at one junction end may stem from a read error. This sequence joins TRBV7-7 and TRBJ2-5, with 9 positions matching TRBD1. The DNA end lines up better with TRBJ2-7; the J call may be wrong. CDR1 and CDR2 from the germline V gene are SSHAT and FNYEAQ (reference sequence). The CDR3 totals 17 residues. The CDR3 DNA reads TGTGCTAGCAGCTCCCTCGGGACAGGGCCTAGCGCTTACGAGCAGTACTTC. This translates into CASSSLGTGPSAYEQYF.

This chain joins TRBV28 and TRBJ2-3; D uncertain. V lost 5 bases and J 0 bases, leaving 9 bases between the germline ends. This CDR3 spans 14 amino acids. Germline CDR1 and CDR2: MDHEN and SYDVKM. For the CDR3, the DNA is TGTGCCAGCAGTGACCCCTTTAGCACAGATACGCAGTATTTT. It encodes CASSDPFSTDTQYF.

This chain connects TRBV5-6 to TRBJ1-5; D is possibly TRBD1 (5 bases). This CDR3 comprises 13 residues. Trimming took off 0 bases at V and 6 bases at J, with 7 bases between the two ends. Germline V gene sequence: CDR1 SGHDT, CDR2 YYEEEE. DNA of the CDR3: TGTGCCAGCAGCTTGGTTGGGGGTCAGCCCCAGCATTTT. Protein: CASSLVGGQPQHF.

The DNA of the CDR3 is TGTGCCATCAGTGAGCCGGCAGGGCCTACCTACGAGCAGTACTTC. Translation gives CAISEPAGPTYEQYF. The V call is TRBV10-3, the J call TRBJ2-7; D might be TRBD1 (5 bases). Looked up from germline, CDR1 is ENHRY and CDR2 is SYGVKD. Trimming left V 2 bases short and J 2 bases short, with 13 bases between. The CDR3 spans 15 residues.

The chain carries TRBV7-2 and TRBJ1-5; no definite D call. The CDR3 length is 15 residues. Germline CDR1 and CDR2: SGHTA and FQGNSA. V was cut by 3 bases and J by 3 bases, with 12 bases left in between. CDR3 amino acids: CASSFGGADNQPQHF. Here the CDR3 DNA reads TGTGCCAGCAGCTTTGGAGGAGCCGACAATCAGCCCCAGCATTTT.

This sequence joins TRBV28 and TRBJ1-2; the D is unclear. Trimming removed 7 bases at V and 8 bases at J, with 17 bases between. CDR1 and CDR2 from the germline V gene are MDHEN and SYDVKM. There are 13 residues in the CDR3. This chain's CDR3 is CASTVDGLGGYTF. The DNA of the CDR3 is TGTGCCAGCACCGTTGACGGGCTGGGGGGCTACACCTTC.

The rearrangement joins TRBV6-5 to TRBJ2-7; 9 bases line up with TRBD2. Trimming cost V 8 bases and J 4 bases; bases outside gene matches: 6. Germline assignment: CDR1 MNHEY and CDR2 SVGAGI. This CDR3 comprises 13 residues. Written as DNA, the CDR3 is TGTGCCAGCGGGGGCGGGAGGGAATACGAGCAGTACTTC. This translates into CASGGGREYEQYF.

This clone has a handful of counts. The gene calls are TRBV6-5 and TRBJ1-1; D is ambiguous. V was cut by 9 bases and J by 8 bases, with 22 bases left in between. This CDR3 is built from 14 residues. Germline CDR1 reads MNHEY; CDR2 reads SVGAGI. The CDR3 DNA sequence: TGTGCCAGTAGAGCGGACGCATCCTTTGGGGAAGCTTTCTTT. Translation: CASRADASFGEAFF.

This clone has only one observation. The chain links TRBV5-1 to TRBJ2-3; D gene ambiguous. The CDR3 contains 15 residues. Germline-derived CDR1 and CDR2 are SGHRS and YFSETQ. V lost 4 bases and J lost 3, with 15 bases in between. CDR3 DNA: TGCGCCAGCAGCCTCGGGCGCCCCGAGACAGATACGCAGTATTTT. Encoded protein: CASSLGRPETDTQYF.

The chain combines TRBV11-2 with TRBJ2-3; 10 nucleotides agree with TRBD1. The V gene's germline CDR1 is SGHAT and CDR2 FQNNGV. V lost 5 bases, J lost 2 bases, and 4 bases stayed unmatched. CDR3 length equals 15 residues. The CDR3 region is CASSPDRGVTDTQYF. The CDR3, as DNA: TGTGCCAGCAGCCCGGACAGGGGGGTCACAGATACGCAGTATTTT.

V gene TRBV7-3 combines with J gene TRBJ2-1; 10 bases match TRBD1. The CDR3 runs to 15 residues. J lost 8 bases, V lost 3 bases, and 7 bases had no gene match. Germline V gene lookup returns CDR1 SGHTA and CDR2 FQGTGA. The CDR3 coding sequence is TGTGCCAGCAGCTTCGGGACAGGGGAGGTGGATGAGCAGTTCTTC. It codes for CASSFGTGEVDEQFF.

The genes are TRBV27 and TRBJ2-6, with D hard to call. This CDR3 contains 15 residues. V lost 6 bases and J lost 2, with 11 bases in between. Germline assignment: CDR1 MNHEY and CDR2 SMNVEV (reference sequence). This chain's CDR3 is CASRDRLAGANVLTF. The CDR3 coding sequence is TGTGCCAGCAGGGACCGACTGGCTGGGGCCAACGTCCTGACTTTC.

The chain is built from TRBV18 and TRBJ2-1; 8 nucleotides line up with TRBD2. Germline V gives CDR1 KGHSH, CDR2 LQKENI. V was clipped by 2 bases and J by 2 bases; unmatched bases: 8. The CDR3 runs to 17 residues. The DNA for the CDR3 is TGTGCCAGCTCACCATTCACGGGGGGGCTCCCCTACAATGAGCAGTTCTTC. Its translation: CASSPFTGGLPYNEQFF.

J is TRBJ2-2 and V is TRBV5-5; D call uncertain. This CDR3 is 13 amino acids long. V was pared by 4 bases and J by 4 bases, with 8 bases between. Germline CDR1 reads SGHKS; CDR2 reads YYEKEE (reference sequence). As DNA, the CDR3 is TGTGCCAGCAGCCCGAGCCCCACCGGGGAGCTGTTTTTT. Its protein is CASSPSPTGELFF.